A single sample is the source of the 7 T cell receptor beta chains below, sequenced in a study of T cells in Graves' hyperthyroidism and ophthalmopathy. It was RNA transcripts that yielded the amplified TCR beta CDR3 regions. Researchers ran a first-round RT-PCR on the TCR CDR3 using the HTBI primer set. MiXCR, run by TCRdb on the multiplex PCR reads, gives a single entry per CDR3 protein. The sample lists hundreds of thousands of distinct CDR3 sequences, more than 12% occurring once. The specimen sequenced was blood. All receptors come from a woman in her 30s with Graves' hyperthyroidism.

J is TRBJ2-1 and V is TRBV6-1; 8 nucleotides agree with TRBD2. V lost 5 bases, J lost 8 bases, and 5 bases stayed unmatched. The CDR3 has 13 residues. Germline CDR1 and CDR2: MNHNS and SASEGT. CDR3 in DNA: TGTGCCAGCAGTCCCCGGCGGGGGGATGAGCAGTTCTTC. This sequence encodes CASSPRRGDEQFF.

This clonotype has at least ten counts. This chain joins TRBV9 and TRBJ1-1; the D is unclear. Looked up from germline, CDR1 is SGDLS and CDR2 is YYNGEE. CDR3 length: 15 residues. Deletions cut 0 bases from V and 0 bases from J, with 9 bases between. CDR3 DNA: TGTGCCAGCAGCGTAGTTGGCCAGATGAACACTGAAGCTTTCTTT. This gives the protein CASSVVGQMNTEAFF.

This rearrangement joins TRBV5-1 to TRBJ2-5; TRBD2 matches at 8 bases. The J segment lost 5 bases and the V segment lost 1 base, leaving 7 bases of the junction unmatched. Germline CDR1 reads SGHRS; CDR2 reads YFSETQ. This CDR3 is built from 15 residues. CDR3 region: CASSLSSREGETQYF. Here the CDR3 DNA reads TGCGCCAGCAGCTTGTCGTCTCGGGAGGGGGAGACCCAGTACTTC.

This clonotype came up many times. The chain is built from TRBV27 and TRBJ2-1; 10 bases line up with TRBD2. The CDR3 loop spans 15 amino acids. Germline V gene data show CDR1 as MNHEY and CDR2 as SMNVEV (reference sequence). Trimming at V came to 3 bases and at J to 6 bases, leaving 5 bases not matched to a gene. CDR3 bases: TGTGCCAGCAGTTTCCTAGCGGGAGTGGCCAATGAGCAGTTCTTC. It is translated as CASSFLAGVANEQFF.

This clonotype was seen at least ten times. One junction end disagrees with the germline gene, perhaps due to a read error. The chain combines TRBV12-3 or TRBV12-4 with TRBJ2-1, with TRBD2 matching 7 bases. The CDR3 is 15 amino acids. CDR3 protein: CASSLGGSSHNEQFF. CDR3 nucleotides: TGTGCCAGCAGTTTAGGCGGGAGCTCCCACAATGAGCAGTTCTTC.

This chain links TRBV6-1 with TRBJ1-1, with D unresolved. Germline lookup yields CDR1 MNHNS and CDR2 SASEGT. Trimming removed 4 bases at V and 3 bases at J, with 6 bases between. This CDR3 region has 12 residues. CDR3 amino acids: CASSVWDTEAFF. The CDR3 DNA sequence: TGTGCCAGCAGTGTCTGGGACACTGAAGCTTTCTTT.

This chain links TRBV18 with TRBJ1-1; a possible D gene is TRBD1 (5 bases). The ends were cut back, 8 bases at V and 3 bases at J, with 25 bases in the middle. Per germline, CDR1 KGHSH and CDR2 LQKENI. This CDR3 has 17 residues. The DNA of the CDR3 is TGTGCCAGCCCAAAGAACCCGCAGAAACAGGTGGACACTGAAGCTTTCTTT. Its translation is CASPKNPQKQVDTEAFF.